One sample yielded the 18 T cell receptor beta chains listed below, sequenced in a study of T-cell memory formation after mild COVID-19 (dated by TCRdb to the early 2020s). The library came from 5' RACE. Sequencing used an Illumina NovaSeq 6000. The raw public reads went through TCRdb reprocessing: fastp at Q25, MiXCR clone calling, in-frame beta chains kept. Identical CDR3 proteins give one entry, which carries the most common genes and DNA. This sample lists hundreds of thousands of distinct CDR3 sequences; approximately 21% were detected once. Around 7.7% of the sample comes from the top ten. Sequenced sample: PBMCs or a T cell subset sorted from them (not recorded which). Receptor source: an adult woman who had mild COVID-19 (a few samples of this study predate the infection). The sample titles of this study are shuffled in the database, so cell type and time point are left out; the donor was told from shared clones.

This clonotype was found a few times. This chain links TRBV20-1 with TRBJ1-1, with D unclear. CDR1 is DFQATT and CDR2 is SNEGSKA in the germline V gene (reference sequence). V was trimmed by 4 bases and J by 5 bases, leaving 20 bases between them. This CDR3 has 15 amino acids. The CDR3 spells CSATRIVGRRTEAFF. CDR3 DNA: TGCAGTGCTACCAGGATAGTCGGTCGTCGGACTGAAGCTTTCTTT.

The rearrangement links TRBV12-3 or TRBV12-4 to TRBJ1-2, with unresolved D. The V end lost 0 bases, the J end lost 8 bases, and 16 bases lay between the germline ends. The CDR3 loop spans 15 amino acids. CDR3: CASSLARKGVYGYTF. DNA for the CDR3: TGTGCCAGCAGTTTAGCCAGGAAGGGAGTGTACGGCTACACCTTC.

This clonotype was picked up a small number of times. The gene calls are TRBV24-1 and TRBJ2-3; D ambiguous. Per the germline V gene, CDR1 is KGHDR and CDR2 is SFDVKD. This CDR3 has 12 residues. V lost 9 bases, J lost 4 bases, and 10 bases lay in between. The CDR3 region has the DNA TGTGCCACCCAGACGGCTTCAGATACGCAGTATTTT. Encoded protein: CATQTASDTQYF.

This clonotype was observed a handful of times. This rearrangement joins TRBV7-2 to TRBJ2-7; 11 nucleotides align to TRBD2. CDR1 and CDR2 (germline): SGHTA, FQGNSA. Losses at the gene ends were 5 bases for V and 3 bases for J; bases not matched to a gene: 15. CDR3 length: 18 amino acids. The CDR3 DNA sequence: TGTGCCAGCAGCCGAACGGCCGGGACTAGCGGAGCCGTCTACGAGCAGTACTTC. Protein product: CASSRTAGTSGAVYEQYF.

The chain combines TRBV6-5 with TRBJ1-2; TRBD1 matches 10 bases. This CDR3 has 15 amino acids. Germline V gene sequence: CDR1 MNHEY, CDR2 SVGAGI. The trim removed 6 bases at V and 4 bases at J, leaving 8 bases unmatched. Written as DNA, the CDR3 is TGTGCCAGCAGCAAGGGACAGGGGATGGGCTATGGCTACACCTTC. Its protein product is CASSKGQGMGYGYTF.

This clonotype was observed once. The genes are TRBV4-3 and TRBJ2-7; D may be TRBD1 (5 bases). Germline CDR1 LGHNA, CDR2 YSLEER. The CDR3 totals 16 residues. Trimming pared 0 bases from V and 0 bases from J, leaving 12 bases between. The CDR3 region has the DNA TGCGCCAGCAGCCAAGATTTAGACAGCCTCTCCTACGAGCAGTACTTC. Encoded protein: CASSQDLDSLSYEQYF.

A few counts support this clonotype. The CDR3 coding sequence is TGCAGCGCCCGAGGCGGGGAGTCAAGCTACGAGCAGTACTTC. It specifies CSARGGESSYEQYF. This chain joins TRBV29-1 and TRBJ2-7, with TRBD2 as a possible D gene (6 bases). V lost 7 bases to trimming and J lost 3 bases, with 19 bases between them. The CDR3 covers 14 residues. Germline CDR1 reads SQVTM; CDR2 reads ANQGSEA.

This clonotype was seen repeatedly, ten times or more. The rearrangement joins TRBV10-3 to TRBJ2-1, with D possibly being TRBD2 (6 bases). CDR3 size: 15 residues. CDR1 is ENHRY and CDR2 is SYGVKD in the germline V gene. V lost 5 bases, J lost 2 bases, and 13 bases lay in between. In nucleotides, the CDR3 is TGTGCCATCAGTCCGTCGGGCGGGACCTACAATGAGCAGTTCTTC. Its translation: CAISPSGGTYNEQFF.

This clonotype turned up a few times. V is TRBV12-3 or TRBV12-4 and J is TRBJ1-3, with D possibly being TRBD1 (6 bases). V was clipped by 3 bases and J by 4 bases, with 13 bases between them. The CDR3 length is 15 residues. CDR3 residues: CASSLWGPSGNTIYF. The DNA for the CDR3 is TGTGCCAGCAGTTTGTGGGGGCCTTCGGGAAACACCATATATTTT.

This rearrangement joins TRBV5-1 to TRBJ2-3, with no clear D. Deletions cut 4 bases from V and 6 bases from J, with 9 bases between. Germline assignment: CDR1 SGHRS and CDR2 YFSETQ. The CDR3 is 12 amino acids. The CDR3 DNA is TGCGCCAGCAGCCTTAAGCAGGATACGCAGTATTTT. Its protein is CASSLKQDTQYF.

The chain uses TRBV4-1 and TRBJ2-3; 13 bases map to TRBD2. This CDR3 is built from 16 residues. The V gene's germline CDR1 is MGHRA and CDR2 YSYEKL. V trimming: 6 bases; J trimming: 4 bases; junction bases outside the gene matches: 7. The CDR3 spells CASRELAGGRSDTQYF. The CDR3 nucleotides read TGCGCCAGCAGGGAACTAGCGGGGGGGCGATCAGATACGCAGTATTTT.

This chain connects TRBV30 to TRBJ2-2; 10 bases are a match to TRBD1. This CDR3 has 14 residues. Per germline, CDR1 GTSNPN and CDR2 SVGIG (reference sequence). After removal of 5 bases from V and 1 base from J, the junction contained 1 base not matched to a gene. The CDR3 nucleotides read TGTGCCTGGTGGGACAGGGGGAACACCGGGGAGCTGTTTTTT. It is translated as CAWWDRGNTGELFF.

V is TRBV20-1 and J is TRBJ2-2; D is perhaps TRBD1 (6 bases). Germline values: CDR1 DFQATT, CDR2 SNEGSKA (reference sequence). V lost 2 bases, J lost 5 bases, and 12 bases lay in between. This CDR3 is 14 amino acids long. The CDR3 region is CSARPQGRTGELFF. CDR3 coding DNA: TGCAGTGCTAGACCCCAGGGGCGTACCGGGGAGCTGTTTTTT.

This clonotype was observed a few times. The chain couples TRBV7-3 to TRBJ2-5, with D perhaps matching TRBD1 or TRBD2 (5 bases each). The V end was cut by 1 base, the J end by 7 bases, with 10 bases between. From germline, CDR1 is SGHTA and CDR2 FQGTGA. This CDR3 has 13 residues. As DNA, the CDR3 is TGTGCCAGCAGCTTAAACCAGGGAGCGACCCAGTACTTC. Protein product: CASSLNQGATQYF.

In its sample, this clonotype was seen a few times. The rearrangement links TRBV20-1 to TRBJ1-3; D gene ambiguous. Germline V lookup: CDR1 DFQATT, CDR2 SNEGSKA (reference sequence). The ends were cut back, 0 bases at V and 4 bases at J, with 10 bases in the middle. The CDR3 is 14 amino acids. CDR3 sequence reads: CSARDSVSGNTIYF. CDR3 nucleotide sequence: TGCAGTGCTAGAGATTCCGTTTCGGGAAACACCATATATTTT.

The V call is TRBV24-1, the J call TRBJ2-7; TRBD2 matches at 10 bases. CDR3 size: 15 residues. The V gene's germline CDR1 is KGHDR and CDR2 SFDVKD. The V gene end was trimmed by 0 bases and the J gene end by 5 bases; junction bases not matched to a gene: 3. The chain's CDR3 is CATSDLPSGSHEQYF. In nucleotides, the CDR3 is TGTGCCACCAGTGATTTGCCTAGCGGGAGCCACGAGCAGTACTTC.

The genes are TRBV3-1 and TRBJ1-1; 9 nucleotides match TRBD1. With V trimmed by 1 base and J by 2 bases, 8 bases remained unmatched. The CDR3 covers 17 residues. Germline CDR1 and CDR2: LGHDT and YNNKEL (reference sequence). The CDR3 coding sequence is TGTGCCAGCAGCCAAGTTCCGGGACAGGGAGTTAACACTGAAGCTTTCTTT. Translating it yields CASSQVPGQGVNTEAFF.

V gene TRBV12-3 or TRBV12-4 combines with J gene TRBJ2-7; TRBD1 matches at 9 bases. This CDR3 has 14 residues. The V gene end was trimmed by 6 bases and the J gene end by 5 bases; junction bases not matched to a gene: 8. The CDR3 is CASSGPGQGNEQYF. CDR3 bases: TGTGCCAGCAGCGGACCGGGACAGGGCAACGAGCAGTACTTC.